This TCR beta chain was observed in a study of radiotherapy plus CTLA-4 blockade in lung cancer. Study-level information: Roughly 17% of patients responded objectively, and approximately 33% achieved disease control. Findings and limits, study-wide: After radiotherapy and ipilimumab, tumor-derived clones expanded in peripheral blood.

TCRdb's copy holds only in-frame clones and misses some; the assay was immunoSEQ multiplex PCR. Of more than 100,000 clones listed, 90% are singletons. Losses at the gene ends were 4 bases for V and 3 bases for J; bases not matched to a gene: 5. The CDR3 totals 15 residues. Germline V gene sequence: CDR1 SGHTA, CDR2 FQGNSA. CTLA-4 blockade with ipilimumab, together with focal radiation, was given to patients with chemo-refractory metastatic non-small-cell lung cancer. In regard to this clone: Its antigen is unidentified.

V and J are TRBV7-2 and TRBJ2-1, with 8 bases matching TRBD2. The receptor comes from a human donor with non-small cell lung cancer that progressed on radiotherapy plus ipilimumab. The specimen comprised peripheral blood, sampled from a patient treated with radiotherapy plus ipilimumab. In DNA form, the CDR3 reads TGTGCCAGCAGCTGGGGACTAGTGGGCTACAATGAGCAGTTCTTC. It translates to CASSWGLVGYNEQFF.